This T cell receptor beta chain was sequenced in a study of human T cells and chemical hapten exposure. Whole-study results and caveats: TCRs above 1 in 1000 frequency stayed constant with DPC sensitization.

As for time point: healthy volunteer bleed at 6 weeks. Unfractionated whole blood yielded the extracted total RNA. Germline V lookup: CDR1 SGHDT, CDR2 YYEEEE. The CDR3 covers 18 residues. Between the trimmed V and J ends, which lost 4 bases and 0 bases, there was a span of 17 bases. This clonotype was counted only a few times. The antigen is undetermined. Individual cDNA molecules each carried unique molecular identifiers attached by the library. Per the original data handling: A typical sample had roughly 96,000 TCRs, with roughly 20,000 to 690,600 overall. Via MiXCR, TCRdb re-called the RACE reads, giving one row per CDR3 protein. The V and J calls reflect TCRdb's pipeline rather than the authors' work. The sample lists some 78,000 distinct CDR3 sequences; 8.6% were seen once.

This sequence originates from a male donor in good health. Some clones in this sample may be carry-over from other donors' samples. The chain couples TRBV5-6 to TRBJ1-6; the D gene is possibly TRBD1 (6 bases). Sequenced: whole blood. CDR3 DNA: TGTGCCAGCAGCGAACGGACAGCGCGTATCTCCTATAATTCACCCCTCCACTTT. Amino acid sequence: CASSERTARISYNSPLHF.